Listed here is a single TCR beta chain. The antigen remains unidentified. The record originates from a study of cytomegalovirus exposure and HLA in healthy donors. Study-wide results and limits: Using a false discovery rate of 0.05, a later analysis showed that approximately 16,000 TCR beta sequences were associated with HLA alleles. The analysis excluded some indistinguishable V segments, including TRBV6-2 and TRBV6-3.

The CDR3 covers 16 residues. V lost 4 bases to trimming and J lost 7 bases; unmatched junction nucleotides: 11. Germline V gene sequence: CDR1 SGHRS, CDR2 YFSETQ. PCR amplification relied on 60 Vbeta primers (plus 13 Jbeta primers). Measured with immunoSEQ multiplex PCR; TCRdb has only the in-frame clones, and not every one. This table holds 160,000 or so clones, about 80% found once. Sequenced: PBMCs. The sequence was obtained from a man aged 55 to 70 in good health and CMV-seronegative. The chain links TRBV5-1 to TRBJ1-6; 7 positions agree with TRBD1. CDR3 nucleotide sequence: TGCGCCAGCAGCGAACGTACAGGGGCGCGCAATTCACCCCTCCACTTT. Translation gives CASSERTGARNSPLHF.